The entry below describes one T cell receptor (beta chain). Its cognate antigen is unknown. The CDR3 has 21 residues. Between the trimmed V and J ends, which lost 3 bases and 3 bases, there was a span of 27 bases. Germline V gene lookup returns CDR1 LGHNT and CDR2 FRNRAP. This sample was taken from a study of cytomegalovirus exposure and HLA in healthy donors. Study-wide results and caveats: The study put 150 or so TCR beta chains on its list as cytomegalovirus-associated. Later work found that TCR association rates differed between HLA loci; DRB1 had the most and HLA-C the fewest.

Use of 60 Vbeta and 13 Jbeta primers characterized the PCR. Original handling: A follow-up analysis tallied some 80 million unique TCR beta chains, about 11 million shared. Profiling relied on immunoSEQ multiplex PCR, and the TCRdb table lists in-frame clones only, not all of them. The V and J calls and the clone size are those of that table, but D and trimming were determined from the DNA. Here the sample spans more than 50,000 clones, 65% to 80% being singletons. This TCR came from a man in his forties in good health and CMV-seropositive. Sequences were obtained from PBMCs. The chain links TRBV12-5 to TRBJ2-6, with a weak D call TRBD2 (6 bases). CDR3 in amino acids: CASGLILNRDGEALGANVLTF. The DNA for the CDR3 is TGTGCTAGTGGTTTAATCCTCAACCGGGACGGGGAGGCTCTTGGGGCCAACGTCCTGACTTTC.